The 6 T cell receptor beta chains presented below share a single source sample, sequenced in a study of blood T cell repertoires in COVID-19 (dated by TCRdb to the early 2020s). Libraries came from the immunoSEQ multiplex PCR assay. TCRdb's version of the immuneACCESS table is confined to in-frame rearrangements and falls short of the full clone set. An unresolved V gene accounts for under half of the shortfall where checked; the remainder is of unknown origin. Recorded for this sample are more than 200,000 clones; more than 70% of them occurred a single time. The ten largest clones take up roughly 8.2% of the sample. Sequenced sample: peripheral blood. These receptors were obtained from a woman in her fifties or sixties with acute or convalescent COVID-19.

The rearrangement links TRBV24-1 to TRBJ2-3, with TRBD1 matching over 10 bases. This CDR3 region has 16 residues. Unmatched junction bases numbered 4, after V lost 1 base and J lost 4 bases. Germline assignment: CDR1 KGHDR and CDR2 SFDVKD. In nucleotides, the CDR3 is TGTGCCACCAGTGATTTTGGGACAGGGGCGGCAGATACGCAGTATTTT. Protein: CATSDFGTGAADTQYF.

The rearrangement joins TRBV4-2 to TRBJ2-7; 7 bases fit TRBD2. The CDR3 has 15 amino acids. Losses at the gene ends were 0 bases for V and 3 bases for J; bases not matched to a gene: 5. The germline gives CDR1 LGHNA, CDR2 YNFKEQ. For the CDR3, the DNA is TGTGCCAGCAGCCAAGAGGAGACTAGCTACTACGAGCAGTACTTC. Translation gives CASSQEETSYYEQYF.

The chain is built from TRBV27 and TRBJ2-7, with 12 bases matching TRBD2. The length of the CDR3 is 15 residues. Germline V gene sequence: CDR1 MNHEY, CDR2 SMNVEV (reference sequence). J lost 1 base, V lost 6 bases, and 4 bases had no gene match. CDR3 loop: CASRKTSGSSYEQYF. The CDR3 DNA sequence: TGTGCCAGCAGAAAGACTAGCGGGAGTTCCTACGAGCAGTACTTC.

This clone is a singleton in its sample. The rearrangement links TRBV4-1 to TRBJ2-2; D is possibly TRBD2 (5 bases). V was cut by 0 bases and J by 3 bases, with 17 bases left in between. The germline V gene has CDR1 MGHRA and CDR2 YSYEKL. The CDR3 loop spans 18 amino acids. The chain's CDR3 is CASSQDEMREWYTGELFF. The CDR3, as DNA: TGCGCCAGCAGCCAAGATGAAATGAGGGAGTGGTACACCGGGGAGCTGTTTTTT.

The chain carries TRBV5-4 and TRBJ2-1; 9 nucleotides agree with TRBD2. V shed 4 bases, J shed 0 bases, and the junction held 11 bases outside the gene matches. The CDR3 totals 18 residues. Per germline, CDR1 SGHNT and CDR2 YYREEE (reference sequence). CDR3 DNA: TGTGCCAGCAGCCTCGACGGACTAGCGTCTTCCTCCTACAATGAGCAGTTCTTC. Translating gives CASSLDGLASSSYNEQFF. Drawing the rest from reference TRBV5-4 and TRBJ2-1, the complete variable domain is ETGVTQSPTHLIKTRGQQVTLRCSSQSGHNTVSWYQQALGQGPQFIFQYYREEENGRGNFPPRFSGLQFPNYSSELNVNALELDDSALYLCASSLDGLASSSYNEQFFGPGTRLTVL.

This chain joins TRBV29-1 and TRBJ2-1; possibly TRBD2 for D (6 bases). This CDR3 region has 13 residues. Germline-derived CDR1 and CDR2 are SQVTM and ANQGSEA. V was cut by 7 bases and J by 5 bases, with 15 bases left in between. Written as DNA, the CDR3 is TGCAGCGCCCTCCCGGGACTCAACAATGAGCAGTTCTTC. Its translation is CSALPGLNNEQFF.